The source of this T cell receptor (beta chain) is a study of shared clonotypes between healthy human individuals. Study as a whole: CD8 memory received one plate per donor, CD8 naive two, CD4 memory three and CD4 naive three. The study, taken as a whole, reports: Some clonotypes were shared by all four sorted-subset donors, while others were not shared. The non-shared ones had lower generation probabilities than the shared ones.

Original processing notes: For the immunoSEQ data, sequences were junction-only without quality scores, so filtering differed. Libraries were prepared by immunoSEQ multiplex PCR; TCRdb keeps only in-frame clonotypes and omits some of them. The V and J calls and clone size come from that table; D and trimming were worked out from the DNA. The table records roughly 680,000 clones, approximately 72% of them present only once. CDR1 is SGHVS and CDR2 is FNYEAQ in the germline V gene. CDR3 length: 14 amino acids. V shed 1 base and J shed 0 bases, with 7 bases lying between them. About this clone: Its antigen is not identified.

J is TRBJ2-7 and V is TRBV7-6; tentatively, D is TRBD1 or TRBD2 (5 bases each). The sequence was collected from a woman under 40 in good health. The sequencing input was memory CD4+ T cells sorted from blood. As to subset: CD45RA-negative fraction. The CDR3 nucleotides are TGTGCCAGCAGCTTAGGGGGGACCTCCTACGAGCAGTACTTC. This sequence encodes CASSLGGTSYEQYF.